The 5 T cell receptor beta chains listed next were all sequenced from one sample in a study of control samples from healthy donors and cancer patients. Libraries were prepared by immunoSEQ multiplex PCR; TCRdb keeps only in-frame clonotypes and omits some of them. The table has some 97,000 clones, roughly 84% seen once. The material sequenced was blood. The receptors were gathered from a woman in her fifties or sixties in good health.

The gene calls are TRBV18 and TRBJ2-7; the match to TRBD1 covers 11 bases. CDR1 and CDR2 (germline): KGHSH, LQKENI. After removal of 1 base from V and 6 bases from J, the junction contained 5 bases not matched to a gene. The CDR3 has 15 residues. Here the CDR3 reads CASSPLGTGGREQYF. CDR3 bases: TGTGCCAGCTCACCACTCGGGACAGGGGGGCGCGAGCAGTACTTC.

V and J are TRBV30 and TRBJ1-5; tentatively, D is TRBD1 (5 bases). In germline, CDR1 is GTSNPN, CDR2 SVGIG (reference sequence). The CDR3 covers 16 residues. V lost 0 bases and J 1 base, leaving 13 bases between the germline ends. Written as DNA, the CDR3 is TGTGCCTGGAGTGTTCAGGGTTGGGGGAGCAATCAGCCCCAGCATTTT. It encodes CAWSVQGWGSNQPQHF.

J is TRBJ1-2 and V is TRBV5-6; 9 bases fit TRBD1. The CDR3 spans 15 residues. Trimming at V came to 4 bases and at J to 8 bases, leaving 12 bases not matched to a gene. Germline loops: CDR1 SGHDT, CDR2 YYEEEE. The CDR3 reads CASSPGQGPRKGYTF. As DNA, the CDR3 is TGTGCCAGCAGCCCCGGACAGGGGCCTAGAAAGGGCTACACCTTC.

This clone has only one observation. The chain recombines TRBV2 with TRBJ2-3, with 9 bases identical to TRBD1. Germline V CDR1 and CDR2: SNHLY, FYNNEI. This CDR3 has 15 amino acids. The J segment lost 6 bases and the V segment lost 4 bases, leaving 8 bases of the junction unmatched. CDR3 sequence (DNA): TGTGCCAGCAGTGCGGACAGGGGAATAACGGATACGCAGTATTTT. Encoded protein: CASSADRGITDTQYF.

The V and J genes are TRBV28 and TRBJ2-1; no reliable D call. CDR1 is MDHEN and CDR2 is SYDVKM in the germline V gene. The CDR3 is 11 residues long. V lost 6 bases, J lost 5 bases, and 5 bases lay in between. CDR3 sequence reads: CASRENNEQFF. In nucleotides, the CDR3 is TGTGCCAGCAGGGAGAACAATGAGCAGTTCTTC.